Each of the 8 T cell receptor beta chains below was sequenced from the same sample in a study of tumor-infiltrating lymphocytes in primary liver carcinoma. A constant-region primer served to make TCR beta cDNA from roughly 540 ng total RNA. What produced the TCR beta libraries was three nested multiplex PCR rounds using slightly modified ARM-PCR. The opening two PCR rounds, approximately 10 cycles each, paired TRBV1-TRBV30 forward primers with a C-beta reverse primer. TCRdb re-derived calls from the multiplex PCR reads in MiXCR, one entry per CDR3 protein. The repertoire holds 150,000 to 200,000 distinct CDR3 sequences, with approximately 64% as singletons. Blood RNA came from unsorted whole blood; germline DNA was also extracted. The sample comprised peripheral blood. These receptors were taken from a woman aged 55-75 years with primary liver carcinoma and hepatitis B virus infection.

Turning to this clonotype: A much larger clone lies one base from this, so it may be a read error. J is TRBJ1-1 and V is TRBV6-1, with D maybe TRBD1 (6 bases). Germline V gene lookup returns CDR1 MNHNS and CDR2 SASEGT. Trimming left V 6 bases short and J 1 base short, with 15 bases between. The CDR3 spans 15 residues. The CDR3 loop reads CASSVNRVGNTEAFF. The CDR3 DNA is TGTGCCAGCAGCGTTAACAGGGTCGGGAACACTGAAGCTTTCTTT.

As to this clonotype: A junction boundary mismatches the germline segment, possibly from a read error. The CDR3: CVSSQDSGDLNYGYTF. The CDR3 DNA reads TGTGTCAGCAGCCAAGATAGCGGGGACCTAAACTATGGCTACACCTTC. V and J are TRBV14 and TRBJ1-2, with D perhaps TRBD1 (5 bases). The germline V gene encodes CDR1 SGHDN and CDR2 FVKESK. The CDR3 extends over 16 amino acids.

This clonotype was counted many times. The V gene is TRBV6-2 or TRBV6-3, the J gene TRBJ2-7; 10 bases map to TRBD2. This CDR3 has 15 amino acids. Per the germline V gene, CDR1 is MNHEY and CDR2 is SVGEGT. The trim removed 0 bases at V and 2 bases at J, leaving 1 base unmatched. The DNA of the CDR3 is TGTGCCAGCAGTTACTCGACTAGCGGGCCCTACGAGCAGTACTTC. This translates into CASSYSTSGPYEQYF.

This clonotype has at least ten counts. V is TRBV6-5 and J is TRBJ2-1, with D perhaps TRBD2 (5 bases). Trimming shortened V by 6 bases and J by 8 bases, and 11 bases separated the two germline ends. This CDR3 spans 12 amino acids. Germline V lookup: CDR1 MNHEY, CDR2 SVGAGI. The CDR3 sequence is CASSDTRDEQFF. CDR3 coding DNA: TGTGCCAGCAGCGACACGCGGGATGAGCAGTTCTTC.

This clonotype occurred many times. This chain joins TRBV4-1 and TRBJ2-1; TRBD2 agrees at 8 bases. The CDR3 has 17 amino acids. Trimming removed 1 base from V and 9 bases from J; junction bases left unmatched: 14. CDR1 and CDR2 from the germline V gene are MGHRA and YSYEKL. CDR3 coding DNA: TGCGCCAGCAGCCAAGTTGAGGCTAGCGGGCCCCGAGGTGAGCAGTTCTTC. Translated: CASSQVEASGPRGEQFF.

Remarks on this clonotype: A clone one base away is much larger, so this may be a read error. The genes are TRBV4-1 and TRBJ1-2, with TRBD1 as a possible D gene (5 bases). The CDR3 has 14 amino acids. Germline V gene sequence: CDR1 MGHRA, CDR2 YSYEKL. DNA for the CDR3: TGCGTCAGCAGCCAATGGGGGGGGAGCTATGGCTACACCTTC. This sequence encodes CVSSQWGGSYGYTF.

As concerns this clonotype: The germline gene is not matched at one end of the junction; a read error may be the cause. The chain uses TRBV29-1 and TRBJ2-1; D remains unclear. CDR1 is SQVTM and CDR2 is ANQGSEA in the germline V gene. There are 13 residues in the CDR3. CDR3 bases: TGCAGCGTTGAAGACCGTTCACTCTACTACCGGTCCTTC. It is translated as CSVEDRSLYYRSF.

Worth noting for this clonotype: Because the CDR3 is missing its conserved closing phenylalanine or tryptophan, this is likely a read error. The rearrangement joins TRBV11-2 to TRBJ1-5; 9 bases agree with TRBD1. The V gene's germline CDR1 is SGHAT and CDR2 FQNNGV. The CDR3 totals 14 residues. CDR3 region: CTSSWDRVNQSQHI. DNA for the CDR3: TGTACCAGCAGTTGGGACAGGGTCAATCAGTCCCAGCATATT.